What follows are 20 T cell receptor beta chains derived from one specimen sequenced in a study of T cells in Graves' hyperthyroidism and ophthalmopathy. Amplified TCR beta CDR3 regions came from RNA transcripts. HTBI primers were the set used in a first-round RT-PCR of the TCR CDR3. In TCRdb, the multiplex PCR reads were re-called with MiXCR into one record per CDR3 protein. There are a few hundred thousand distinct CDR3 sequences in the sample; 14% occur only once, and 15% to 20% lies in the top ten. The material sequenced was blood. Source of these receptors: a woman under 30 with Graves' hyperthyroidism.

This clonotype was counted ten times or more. CDR3 sequence (DNA): TGCAGCGTCGCGTATTCCCCCAGGCGGACCGGGGAGCTGTTTTTT. Translating gives CSVAYSPRRTGELFF. The chain uses TRBV29-1 and TRBJ2-2; D is unresolved. This CDR3 region has 15 residues. CDR1 is SQVTM and CDR2 is ANQGSEA in the germline V gene. V was pared by 6 bases and J by 5 bases, with 19 bases between.

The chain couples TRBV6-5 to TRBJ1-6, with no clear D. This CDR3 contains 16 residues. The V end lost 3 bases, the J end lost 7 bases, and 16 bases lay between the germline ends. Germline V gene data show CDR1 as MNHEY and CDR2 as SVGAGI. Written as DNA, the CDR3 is TGTGCCAGCAGTTATCCCCCAACGGATACCAATTCACCCCTCCACTTT. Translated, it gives CASSYPPTDTNSPLHF.

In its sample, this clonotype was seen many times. CDR3 region: CASSPHERENEQYV. The DNA of the CDR3 is TGTGCCAGCAGCCCCCACGAGCGGGAGAACGAGCAGTACGTC. The J gene is TRBJ2-7, the V gene TRBV9; 8 nucleotides match TRBD2. J lost 5 bases, V lost 4 bases, and 8 bases had no gene match. Germline CDR1 and CDR2: SGDLS and YYNGEE. CDR3 size: 14 residues.

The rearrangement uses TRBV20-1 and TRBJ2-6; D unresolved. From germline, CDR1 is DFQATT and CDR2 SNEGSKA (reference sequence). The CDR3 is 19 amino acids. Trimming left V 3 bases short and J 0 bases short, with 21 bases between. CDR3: CSARRQTANPSSGANVLTF. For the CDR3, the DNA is TGCAGTGCTAGGAGGCAGACCGCGAACCCAAGCTCTGGGGCCAACGTCCTGACTTTC.

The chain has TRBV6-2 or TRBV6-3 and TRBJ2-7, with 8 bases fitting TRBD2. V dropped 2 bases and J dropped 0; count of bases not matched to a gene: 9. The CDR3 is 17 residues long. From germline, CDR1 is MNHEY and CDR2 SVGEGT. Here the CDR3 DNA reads TGTGCCAGCAGTTACCACGTAGCGCGGGAGGTCTCCTACGAGCAGTACTTC. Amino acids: CASSYHVAREVSYEQYF.

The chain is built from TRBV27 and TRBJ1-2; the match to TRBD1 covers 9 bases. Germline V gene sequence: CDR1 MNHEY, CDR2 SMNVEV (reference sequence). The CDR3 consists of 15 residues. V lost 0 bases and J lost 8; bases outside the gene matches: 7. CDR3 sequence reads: CASSLSPGQGWGYTF. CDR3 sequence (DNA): TGTGCCAGCAGTTTATCCCCGGGACAGGGTTGGGGCTACACCTTC.

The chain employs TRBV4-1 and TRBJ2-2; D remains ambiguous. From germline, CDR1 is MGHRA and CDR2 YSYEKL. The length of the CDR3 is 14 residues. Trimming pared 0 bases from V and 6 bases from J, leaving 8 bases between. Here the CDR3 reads CASSQDQLAGELFF. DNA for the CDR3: TGCGCCAGCAGCCAAGATCAGCTGGCCGGGGAGCTGTTTTTT.

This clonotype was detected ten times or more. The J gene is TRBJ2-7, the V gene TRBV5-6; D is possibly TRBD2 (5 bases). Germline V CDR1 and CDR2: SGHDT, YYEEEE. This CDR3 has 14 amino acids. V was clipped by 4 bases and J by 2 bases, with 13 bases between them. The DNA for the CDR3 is TGTGCCAGCAGCCCCACCACTAGACCCTACGAGCAGTACTTC. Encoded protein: CASSPTTRPYEQYF.

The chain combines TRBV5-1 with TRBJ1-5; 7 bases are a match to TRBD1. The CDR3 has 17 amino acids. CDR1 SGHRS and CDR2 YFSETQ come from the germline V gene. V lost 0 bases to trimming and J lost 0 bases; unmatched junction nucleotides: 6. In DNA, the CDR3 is TGCGCCAGCAGCTTGGGGGACAGCCATTTTAGCAATCAGCCCCAGCATTTT. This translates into CASSLGDSHFSNQPQHF. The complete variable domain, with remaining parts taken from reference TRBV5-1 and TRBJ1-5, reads KAGVTQTPRYLIKTRGQQVTLSCSPISGHRSVSWYQQTPGQGLQFLFEYFSETQRNKGNFPGRFSGRQFSNSRSEMNVSTLELGDSALYLCASSLGDSHFSNQPQHFGDGTRLSIL.

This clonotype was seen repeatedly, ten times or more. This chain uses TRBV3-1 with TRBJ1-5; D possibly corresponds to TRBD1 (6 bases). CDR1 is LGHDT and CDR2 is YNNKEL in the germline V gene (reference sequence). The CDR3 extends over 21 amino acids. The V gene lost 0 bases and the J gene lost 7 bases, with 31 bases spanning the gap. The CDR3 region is CASSQEGSLVTGLRGGQPQHF. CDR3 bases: TGTGCCAGCAGCCAAGAAGGGAGTTTGGTGACAGGCCTTCGGGGGGGGCAGCCCCAGCATTTT.

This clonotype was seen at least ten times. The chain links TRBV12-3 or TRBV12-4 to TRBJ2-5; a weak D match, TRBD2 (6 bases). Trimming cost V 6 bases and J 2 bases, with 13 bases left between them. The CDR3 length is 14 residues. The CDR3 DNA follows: TGTGCCAGCAGAGCTCCGGGGACTCAAGAGACCCAGTACTTC. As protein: CASRAPGTQETQYF.

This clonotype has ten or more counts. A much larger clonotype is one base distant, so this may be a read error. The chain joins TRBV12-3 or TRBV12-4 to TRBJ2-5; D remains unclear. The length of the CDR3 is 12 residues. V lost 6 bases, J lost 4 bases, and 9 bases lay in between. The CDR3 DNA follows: TGTGCCAGCAGGACGCCCGGAGAGACCCAGTACTTC. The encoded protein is CASRTPGETQYF.

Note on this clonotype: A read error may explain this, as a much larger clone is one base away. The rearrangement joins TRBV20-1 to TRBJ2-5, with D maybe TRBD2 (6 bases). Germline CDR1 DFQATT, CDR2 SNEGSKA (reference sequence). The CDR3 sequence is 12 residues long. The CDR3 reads CSSSGRQETRYF. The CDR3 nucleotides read TGCAGTTCCTCGGGGAGGCAAGAGACCCGGTACTTC.

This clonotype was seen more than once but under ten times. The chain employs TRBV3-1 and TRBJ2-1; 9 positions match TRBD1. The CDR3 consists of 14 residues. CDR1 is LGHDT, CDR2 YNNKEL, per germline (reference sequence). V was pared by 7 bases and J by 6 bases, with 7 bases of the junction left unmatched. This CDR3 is CASMIQGASNEQFF. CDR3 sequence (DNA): TGTGCCAGCATGATACAGGGGGCGTCCAATGAGCAGTTCTTC.

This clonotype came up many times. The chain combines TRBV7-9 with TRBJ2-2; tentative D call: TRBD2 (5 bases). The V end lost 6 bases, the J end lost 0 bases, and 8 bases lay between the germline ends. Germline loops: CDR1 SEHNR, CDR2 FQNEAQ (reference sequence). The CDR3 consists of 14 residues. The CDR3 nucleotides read TGTGCCAGCAGGCCGGGGACGAACACCGGGGAGCTGTTTTTT. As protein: CASRPGTNTGELFF. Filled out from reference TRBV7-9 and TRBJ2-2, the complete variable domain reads DTGVSQNPRHKITKRGQNVTFRCDPISEHNRLYWYRQTLGQGPEFLTYFQNEAQLEKSRLLSDRFSAERPKGSFSTLEIQRTEQGDSAMYLCASRPGTNTGELFFGEGSRLTVL.

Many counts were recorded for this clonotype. The CDR3 bases are TGCAGCGTTGTGAGCGGCCCCGGAGAGACCCAGTACTTC. It specifies CSVVSGPGETQYF. The V call is TRBV29-1, the J call TRBJ2-5; tentative D call: TRBD2 (5 bases). Between the trimmed V and J ends, which lost 4 bases and 4 bases, there was a span of 13 bases. The CDR3 contains 13 residues. CDR1 SQVTM and CDR2 ANQGSEA come from the germline V gene.

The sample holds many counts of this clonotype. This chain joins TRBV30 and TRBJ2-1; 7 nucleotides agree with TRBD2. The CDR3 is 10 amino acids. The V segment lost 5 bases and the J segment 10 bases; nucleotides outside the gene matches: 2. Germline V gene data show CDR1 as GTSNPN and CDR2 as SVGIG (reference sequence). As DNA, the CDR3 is TGTGCCTGGGGGGAGGGAGAGCAGTTCTTC. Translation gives CAWGEGEQFF.

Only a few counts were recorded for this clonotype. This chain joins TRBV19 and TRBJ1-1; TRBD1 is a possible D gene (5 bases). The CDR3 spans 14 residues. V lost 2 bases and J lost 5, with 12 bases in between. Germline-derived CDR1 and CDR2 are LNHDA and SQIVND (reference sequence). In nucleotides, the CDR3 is TGTGCCAGTAGTATAAGGGGTTCGGGTACTGAAGCTTTCTTT. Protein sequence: CASSIRGSGTEAFF.

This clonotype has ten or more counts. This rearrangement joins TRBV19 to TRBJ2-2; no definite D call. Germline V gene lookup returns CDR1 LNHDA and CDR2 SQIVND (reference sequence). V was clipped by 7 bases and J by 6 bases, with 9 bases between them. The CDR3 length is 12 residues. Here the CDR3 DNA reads TGTGCCAGTAACGGTAGGGCCGGGGAGCTGTTTTTT. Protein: CASNGRAGELFF. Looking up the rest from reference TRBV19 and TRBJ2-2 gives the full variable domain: DGGITQSPKYLFRKEGQNVTLSCEQNLNHDAMYWYRQDPGQGLRLIYYSQIVNDFQKGDIAEGYSVSREKKESFPLTVTSAQKNPTAFYLCASNGRAGELFFGEGSRLTVL.

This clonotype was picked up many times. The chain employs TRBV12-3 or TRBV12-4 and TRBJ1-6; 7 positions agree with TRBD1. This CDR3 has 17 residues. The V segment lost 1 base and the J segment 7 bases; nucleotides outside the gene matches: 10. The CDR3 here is CASSLEFGTEKNSPLHF. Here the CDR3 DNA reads TGTGCCAGCAGTTTAGAGTTTGGGACAGAAAAGAATTCACCCCTCCACTTT.